This TCR beta chain originates from a study of Ad26.COV2.S vaccination and SARS-CoV-2 variants. General study points: After vaccination, reports described spike-specific CD8+ and CD4+ T cell responses as showing substantial breadth. It is possible that the TCR breadth and depth analyses underestimated the total T cell responses. Participants in the vaccine arm had higher spike-specific TCR breadth; placebo recipients had lower. Vaccinees and placebo recipients showed similar non-spike TCR breadth.

CDR3 length equals 13 residues. The germline V gene encodes CDR1 SGHNT and CDR2 YYREEE (reference sequence). Trimming cost V 0 bases and J 6 bases, with 8 bases left between them. The table came from immunoSEQ multiplex PCR; TCRdb's copy has only in-frame clones and leaves some out. The sample includes some 190,000 clones, around 90% of them seen just once. Comments on this clone: Its antigen is undetermined.

Specimen: peripheral blood, collected after recovery from COVID-19. The clonotype comes from a human donor who had recovered from COVID-19. The rearrangement joins TRBV5-4 to TRBJ2-3; no clear D. The CDR3 DNA is TGTGCCAGCAGCTTGGCCGGAGCGGATACGCAGTATTTT. It encodes CASSLAGADTQYF. The full variable domain, rest sourced from reference TRBV5-4 and TRBJ2-3, is ETGVTQSPTHLIKTRGQQVTLRCSSQSGHNTVSWYQQALGQGPQFIFQYYREEENGRGNFPPRFSGLQFPNYSSELNVNALELDDSALYLCASSLAGADTQYFGPGTRLTVL.